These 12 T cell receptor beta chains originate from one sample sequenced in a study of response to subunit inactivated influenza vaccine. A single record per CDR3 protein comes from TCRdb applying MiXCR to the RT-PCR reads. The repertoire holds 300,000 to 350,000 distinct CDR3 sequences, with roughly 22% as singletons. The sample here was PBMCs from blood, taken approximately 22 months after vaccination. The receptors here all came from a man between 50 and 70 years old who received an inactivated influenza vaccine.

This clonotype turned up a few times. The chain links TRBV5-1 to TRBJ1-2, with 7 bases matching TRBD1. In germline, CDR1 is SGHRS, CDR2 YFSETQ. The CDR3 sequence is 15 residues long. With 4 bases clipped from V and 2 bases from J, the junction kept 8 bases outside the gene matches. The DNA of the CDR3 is TGCGCCAGCAGCACAAGGACAGGAGCCAACTATGGCTACACCTTC. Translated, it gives CASSTRTGANYGYTF.

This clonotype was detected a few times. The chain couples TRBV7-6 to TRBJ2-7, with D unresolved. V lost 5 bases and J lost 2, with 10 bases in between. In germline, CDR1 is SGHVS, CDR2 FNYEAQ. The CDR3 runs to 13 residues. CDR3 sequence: CASSPKTTYEQYF. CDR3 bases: TGTGCCAGCAGCCCGAAAACTACCTACGAGCAGTACTTC. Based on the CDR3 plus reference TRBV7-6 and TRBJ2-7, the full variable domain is GAGVSQSPRYKVTKRGQDVALRCDPISGHVSLYWYRQALGQGPEFLTYFNYEAQQDKSGLPNDRFSAERPEGSISTLTIQRTEQRDSAMYRCASSPKTTYEQYFGPGTRLTVT.

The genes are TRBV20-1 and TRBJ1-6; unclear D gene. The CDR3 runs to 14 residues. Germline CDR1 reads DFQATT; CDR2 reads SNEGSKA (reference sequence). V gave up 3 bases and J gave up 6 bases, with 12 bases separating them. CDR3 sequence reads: CSASKSLGNSPLHF. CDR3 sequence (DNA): TGCAGTGCTAGTAAATCCTTGGGTAATTCACCCCTCCACTTT.

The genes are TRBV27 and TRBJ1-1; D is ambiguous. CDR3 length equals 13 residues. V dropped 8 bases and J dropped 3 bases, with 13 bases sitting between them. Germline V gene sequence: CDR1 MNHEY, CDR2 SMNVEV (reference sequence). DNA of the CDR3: TGTGCCAGCCGCTTTACTCATTACACTGAAGCTTTCTTT. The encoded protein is CASRFTHYTEAFF.

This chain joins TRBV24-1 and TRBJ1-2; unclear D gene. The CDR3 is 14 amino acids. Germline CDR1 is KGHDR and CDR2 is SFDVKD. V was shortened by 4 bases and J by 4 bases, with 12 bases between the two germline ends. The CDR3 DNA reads TGTGCCACCAGTGACTCCTGGACTGGCTATGGCTACACCTTC. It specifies CATSDSWTGYGYTF.

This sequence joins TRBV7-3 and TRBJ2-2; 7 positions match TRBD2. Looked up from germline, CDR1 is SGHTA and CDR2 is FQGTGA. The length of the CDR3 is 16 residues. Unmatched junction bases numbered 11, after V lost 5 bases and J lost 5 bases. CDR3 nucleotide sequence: TGTGCCAGCAGCCCCCGCGGTAGCGGGTATACCGGGGAGCTGTTTTTT. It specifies CASSPRGSGYTGELFF.

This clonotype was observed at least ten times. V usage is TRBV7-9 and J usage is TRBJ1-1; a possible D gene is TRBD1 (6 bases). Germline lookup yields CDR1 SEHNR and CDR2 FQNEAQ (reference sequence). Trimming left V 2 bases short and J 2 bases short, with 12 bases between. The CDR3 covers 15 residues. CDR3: CASSLHYRDNTEAFF. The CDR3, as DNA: TGTGCCAGCAGCTTACATTACAGGGACAACACTGAAGCTTTCTTT.

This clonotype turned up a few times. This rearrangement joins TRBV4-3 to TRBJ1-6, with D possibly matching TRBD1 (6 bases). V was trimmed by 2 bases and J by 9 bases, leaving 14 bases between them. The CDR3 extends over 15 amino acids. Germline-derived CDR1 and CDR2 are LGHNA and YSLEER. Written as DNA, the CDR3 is TGCGCCAGCAGCCAAAACCCCCAGGGGTTTTCACCCCTCCACTTT. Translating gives CASSQNPQGFSPLHF.

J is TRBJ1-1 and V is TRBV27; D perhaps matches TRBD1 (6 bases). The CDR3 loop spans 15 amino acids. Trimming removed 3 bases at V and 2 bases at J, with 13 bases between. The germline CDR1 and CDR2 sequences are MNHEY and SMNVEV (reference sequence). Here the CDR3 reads CASSFRGQFNTEAFF. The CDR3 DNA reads TGTGCCAGCAGTTTTCGCGGACAGTTTAACACTGAAGCTTTCTTT.

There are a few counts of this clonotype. The CDR3 DNA sequence: TGTGCCAGCAGCGTGGAAAGGGGGTGGGCAGATACGCAGTATTTT. Protein product: CASSVERGWADTQYF. This sequence joins TRBV9 and TRBJ2-3, with a weak D call TRBD1 (6 bases). CDR1 is SGDLS and CDR2 is YYNGEE in the germline V gene. The CDR3 totals 15 residues. Trimming removed 2 bases at V and 4 bases at J, with 14 bases between. The entire variable domain, with the rest obtained from reference TRBV9 and TRBJ2-3, is as follows: DSGVTQTPKHLITATGQRVTLRCSPRSGDLSVYWYQQSLDQGLQFLIQYYNGEERAKGNILERFSAQQFPDLHSELNLSSLELGDSALYFCASSVERGWADTQYFGPGTRLTVL.

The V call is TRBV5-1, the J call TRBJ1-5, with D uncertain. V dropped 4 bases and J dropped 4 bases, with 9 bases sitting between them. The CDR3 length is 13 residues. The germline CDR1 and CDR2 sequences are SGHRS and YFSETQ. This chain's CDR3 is CASSVEINQPQHF. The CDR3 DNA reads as TGCGCCAGCAGCGTTGAGATAAATCAGCCCCAGCATTTT.

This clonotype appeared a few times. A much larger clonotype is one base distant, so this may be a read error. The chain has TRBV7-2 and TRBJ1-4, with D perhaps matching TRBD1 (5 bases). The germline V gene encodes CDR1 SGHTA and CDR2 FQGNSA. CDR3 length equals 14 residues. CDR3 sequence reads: CASSLGGTAEELFF. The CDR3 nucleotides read TGTGCCAGCAGCTTAGGAGGGACTGCTGAAGAACTGTTTTTT. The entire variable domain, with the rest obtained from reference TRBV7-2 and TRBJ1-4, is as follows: GAGVSQSPSNKVTEKGKDVELRCDPISGHTALYWYRQSLGQGLEFLIYFQGNSAPDKSGLPSDRFSAERTGGSVSTLTIQRTQQEDSAVYLCASSLGGTAEELFFGSGTQLSVL.